The 2 T cell receptor beta chains listed next were all sequenced from one sample in a study of cytomegalovirus exposure and HLA in healthy donors. A multiplex PCR was run with 60 Vbeta primers and 13 Jbeta primers. Produced via immunoSEQ multiplex PCR; TCRdb's table is partial and in-frame only. The repertoire consists of roughly 100,000 clones, with 65% to 80% occurring once and the leading ten covering about 3.6%. Sequencing was performed on PBMCs. All receptors come from a man in his fifties or sixties in good health and CMV-seronegative.

V gene TRBV5-1 combines with J gene TRBJ1-6; 7 bases are shared with TRBD1. V was pared by 4 bases and J by 6 bases, with 4 bases of the junction left unmatched. Germline assignment: CDR1 SGHRS and CDR2 YFSETQ. This CDR3 comprises 14 residues. The CDR3 is CASSLGTVNSPLHF. Here the CDR3 DNA reads TGCGCCAGCAGCCTAGGGACAGTTAATTCACCCCTCCACTTT. Based on the CDR3 plus reference TRBV5-1 and TRBJ1-6, the full variable domain is KAGVTQTPRYLIKTRGQQVTLSCSPISGHRSVSWYQQTPGQGLQFLFEYFSETQRNKGNFPGRFSGRQFSNSRSEMNVSTLELGDSALYLCASSLGTVNSPLHFGNGTRLTVT.

The genes are TRBV5-4 and TRBJ1-1, with 7 bases lining up with TRBD1. Germline values: CDR1 SGHNT, CDR2 YYREEE (reference sequence). V lost 4 bases and J lost 6; bases outside the gene matches: 9. The CDR3 covers 14 residues. The CDR3 is CASSQPDRWAEAFF. The CDR3 bases are TGTGCCAGCAGCCAACCGGACAGGTGGGCTGAAGCTTTCTTT.